This TCR beta chain emerged from a study of blood T cell repertoires in COVID-19. About the research overall: Samples taken during acute and convalescent COVID-19 were collected in the United States, Italy and Spain. Sources were T cells, B-cell-depleted T cells, or PBMCs; the material itself was cDNA or gDNA.

Germline values: CDR1 MDHEN, CDR2 SYDVKM. CDR3 size: 12 residues. With 6 bases removed from V and 3 bases from J, the gap between germline ends came to 8 bases. This clone was seen repeatedly, ten times or more. In the source study's methods: For nucleated cells, counts were estimated from reference gene primer amplification. Only in-frame clones appear in the TCRdb table, and some are missing; sequencing was by immunoSEQ multiplex PCR. For V, J and clone size, that table is used; D and trimming come from the DNA. The data show more than 90,000 clones, roughly 88% seen once. This receptor was identified in a woman in her seventies with acute or convalescent COVID-19. What was sequenced was peripheral blood. The J gene is TRBJ1-2, the V gene TRBV28; D may be TRBD1 (6 bases). CDR3 loop: CASSRGDYGYTF. CDR3 DNA: TGTGCCAGCAGCAGGGGCGACTATGGCTACACCTTC.